A selection of T cell receptor beta chains follows, all from one sample in a study of spatial heterogeneity in lung cancer. Via MiXCR, TCRdb re-called the 5' RACE reads, giving one row per CDR3 protein. This table has tens of thousands of distinct CDR3 sequences, less than 6.5% appearing once. The specimen was PBMCs, collected at follow-up. Receptors originate from a female donor with early-stage non-small cell lung cancer. The CDR3 runs from the conserved cysteine through the conserved F or W. Fields, in order: J gene, D gene, clone size, V gene, CDR3 DNA, CDR3 protein. The D gene is left open where the match is weak. Not every row has a clone size; where given, it reads once, few, many or a size class.

TRBJ2-1 | TRBD2 | many | TRBV7-2 | TGTGCCAGCAGCCCAGAGGGCGGGGGGGCTTACAATGAGCAGTTCTTC | CASSPEGGGAYNEQFF
TRBJ2-7 | - | many | TRBV29-1 | TGCAGCGTTGGAGGGATTACCTACGAGCAGTACTTC | CSVGGITYEQYF
TRBJ2-1 | TRBD2 | many | TRBV12-3/TRBV12-4 | TGTGCCAGCAGTTTTGAGCGGGGGCCACACAATGAGCAGTTCTTC | CASSFERGPHNEQFF
TRBJ2-1 | TRBD2 | many | TRBV2 | TGTGCCAGCAGCGATAGGTTGGACGGGACTAGCGGGATTGGCGGGGACAATGAGCAGTTCTTC | CASSDRLDGTSGIGGDNEQFF
TRBJ1-1 | - | few | TRBV18 | TGTGCCAGCTCACTGGGCCCTGAAGCTTTCTTT | CASSLGPEAFF
TRBJ1-6 | - | few | TRBV7-6 | TGTGCCAGCAGCCCGCTACTAGGGACCGAGTATAATTCACCCCTCCACTTT | CASSPLLGTEYNSPLHF
TRBJ2-1 | - | many | TRBV6-5 | TGTGCCACGCAACTCCGCCAAGGCAGCCCGTACAATGAGCAGTTCTTC | CATQLRQGSPYNEQFF
TRBJ2-7 | - | - | TRBV20-1 | TGCAGTGCTAGAGATCTGGGTATACTATACGAGCAGTACTTC | CSARDLGILYEQYF
TRBJ2-7 | - | few | TRBV6-2/TRBV6-3 | TGTGCCAGCAGTCGAGAACAGTTCTACGAGCAGTACTTC | CASSREQFYEQYF
TRBJ2-5 | - | many | TRBV6-2/TRBV6-3 | TGTGCCAGCAGTCCGGGGATAGAGACCCAGTACTTC | CASSPGIETQYF
TRBJ2-7 | - | - | TRBV2 | TGTGCCAGCAGGACAAGAGGGGGAAACGAGCAGTACTTC | CASRTRGGNEQYF
TRBJ1-2 | - | few | TRBV2 | TGTGCCAGCAGTGACTCAGTCGGCGGCTACACCTTC | CASSDSVGGYTF
TRBJ1-2 | TRBD1 | many | TRBV12-3/TRBV12-4 | TGTGCCAGCAGTCGGACAGGGAATGGCTACACCTTC | CASSRTGNGYTF
TRBJ1-5 | - | - | TRBV28 | TGTGCCAGCAGCCCTTTGGGAACAGCCGGGGATCAGCCCCAGCATTTT | CASSPLGTAGDQPQHF
TRBJ2-1 | - | many | TRBV11-1 | TGTGCCAGCAGCGCGGGGTTATATACTAACAATGAGCAGTTCTTC | CASSAGLYTNNEQFF
TRBJ2-2 | - | - | TRBV14 | TGTGCCAGCAGCCATGATGGTACCATCGCGAACACCGGGGAGCTGTTTTTT | CASSHDGTIANTGELFF
TRBJ1-2 | - | many | TRBV6-2/TRBV6-3 | TGTGCCAGCCGCCTATGGGGCATAGCCTATGGCTACACCTTC | CASRLWGIAYGYTF
TRBJ2-1 | TRBD2 | many | TRBV20-1 | TGCAGTGCCCGTCTAGCGGGAGGGCCGGACAATGAGCAGTTCTTC | CSARLAGGPDNEQFF
TRBJ2-3 | - | many | TRBV12-3/TRBV12-4 | TGTGCCAGCAGCCAAGGGGATACGCAGTATTTT | CASSQGDTQYF
TRBJ2-7 | - | - | TRBV20-1 | TGCAGTGCTAGAACAGCAGGCGGCTACGAGCAGTACTTC | CSARTAGGYEQYF
TRBJ2-2 | - | medium-sized | TRBV11-2 | TGTGCCAGCAGCTTAACGGACACCGGGGAGCTGTTTTTT | CASSLTDTGELFF
TRBJ1-6 | - | many | TRBV9 | TGTGCCAGCAGCGTTCGCGGGAACAATTCACCCCTCCACTTT | CASSVRGNNSPLHF
TRBJ2-1 | - | medium-sized | TRBV29-1 | TGCAGCGTTGTACGGACTACCAATGAGCAGTTCTTC | CSVVRTTNEQFF
TRBJ2-1 | - | - | TRBV7-7 | TGTGCTAGCAGCTTAGGGACGAGGGATGAGCAGTTCTTC | CASSLGTRDEQFF
TRBJ2-1 | TRBD2 | many | TRBV5-1 | TGCGCCAGCAGCACCGGACTAGCGGACAATGAGCAGTTCTTC | CASSTGLADNEQFF
TRBJ2-3 | TRBD1 | - | TRBV24-1 | TGTGCCACCAGTGACCCGGGACAGGTCACAGATACGCAGTATTTT | CATSDPGQVTDTQYF
TRBJ2-7 | TRBD2 | many | TRBV7-2 | TGTGCCAGCAGCACCCTGGGGACTAGCCCCTACGAGCAGTACTTC | CASSTLGTSPYEQYF
TRBJ2-1 | - | many | TRBV28 | TGTGCCAGCAGTCCGCCCGGAAGCTCCTACAATGAGCAGTTCTTC | CASSPPGSSYNEQFF
TRBJ2-7 | - | - | TRBV12-3/TRBV12-4 | TGTGCCAGCAGTTTACCTCCTATCGCAGGGACCTACGAGCAGTACTTC | CASSLPPIAGTYEQYF
TRBJ2-5 | TRBD2 | few | TRBV5-8 | TGTGCCAGCAGCGAAGTACTGGCGGGGGGACAAGAGACCCAGTACTTC | CASSEVLAGGQETQYF
TRBJ2-3 | TRBD2 | many | TRBV7-3 | TGTGCCAGCAGCTCAGCGGGAGCGGATACGCAGTATTTT | CASSSAGADTQYF
TRBJ2-5 | TRBD2 | many | TRBV5-1 | TGCGCCAGCAGTTTATCACAGCGGGGGGGAACCCAGTACTTC | CASSLSQRGGTQYF
TRBJ2-5 | - | - | TRBV20-1 | TGCAGTGCTACCCCCAACGGCCAAGAGACCCAGTACTTC | CSATPNGQETQYF
TRBJ2-7 | TRBD1 | many | TRBV5-1 | TGCGCCAGCAGCTTGGGGGACAGGGGCGAGCAGTACTTC | CASSLGDRGEQYF
TRBJ1-1 | - | many | TRBV6-5 | TGTGCCAGCGGGGACCCTAGGGGCCGGACTGAAGCTTTCTTT | CASGDPRGRTEAFF
TRBJ1-1 | - | many | TRBV20-1 | TGCAGTGCACAGAGGCCGCAGGGGTCAAATGAAGCTTTCTTT | CSAQRPQGSNEAFF
TRBJ1-6 | - | many | TRBV27 | TGTGCCAGCAGTTTTATCAACCGTAATTCACCCCTCCACTTT | CASSFINRNSPLHF
TRBJ1-6 | - | many | TRBV7-9 | TGTGCCAGCAGCCCTCTCGGGGGAAATAATTCACCCCTCCACTTT | CASSPLGGNNSPLHF
TRBJ1-6 | - | many | TRBV27 | TGTGCCAGCAGTTTACGGACAGAGGGACAACCCCTCCACTTT | CASSLRTEGQPLHF
TRBJ2-1 | - | many | TRBV20-1 | TGCAGTGCTAGTCCACCGAGCTCCTACAATGAGCAGTTCTTC | CSASPPSSYNEQFF
TRBJ2-5 | - | - | TRBV5-4 | TGTGCCAGCAGCCCACCGATCGGGGGAGGGACCCAGTACTTC | CASSPPIGGGTQYF
TRBJ2-5 | TRBD2 | few | TRBV12-3/TRBV12-4 | TGTGCCAGCAGCCCAGGGACGCGGGGGGGGCAAGAGACCCAGTACTTC | CASSPGTRGGQETQYF
TRBJ2-7 | - | many | TRBV29-1 | TGCAGCGGAGTACAGGGTTACGAGCAGTACTTC | CSGVQGYEQYF
TRBJ2-7 | TRBD1 | many | TRBV5-1 | TGCGCCAGCAGCCTCGGGACAGGGGGATACGAGCAGTACTTC | CASSLGTGGYEQYF
TRBJ2-3 | - | many | TRBV29-1 | TGCAGCGTTGATTGGGTCACAGATACGCAGTATTTT | CSVDWVTDTQYF
TRBJ2-1 | TRBD1 | many | TRBV10-3 | TGTGCCAATGGTTGGACAGGGGGGGGCTACAATGAGCAGTTCTTC | CANGWTGGGYNEQFF
TRBJ2-3 | TRBD2 | many | TRBV20-1 | TGCAGCCCTGCTCGAAGGACTAGCGGGTCAGATACGCAGTATTTT | CSPARRTSGSDTQYF
TRBJ2-3 | TRBD2 | few | TRBV20-1 | TGCAGTGCTATCGGGACTAGCGGGGGTAGCACAGATACGCAGTATTTT | CSAIGTSGGSTDTQYF
TRBJ2-5 | - | many | TRBV24-1 | TGTGCCACCGCCGGGGCTTCCGGAGAGACCCAGTACTTC | CATAGASGETQYF
TRBJ2-7 | TRBD2 | many | TRBV7-6 | TGTGCCAGCAGCATATTAGCGGGAGAATATTACGAGCAGTACTTC | CASSILAGEYYEQYF
TRBJ1-1 | - | many | TRBV7-2 | TGTGCCAGCAGCCTTGTAGGGATCGAAGCTTTCTTT | CASSLVGIEAFF
TRBJ1-2 | - | - | TRBV6-5 | TGTGCCAGCAGTTACACGGGGAACTCTAACTATGGCTACACCTTC | CASSYTGNSNYGYTF
TRBJ2-3 | - | - | TRBV7-9 | TGTGCCAGCAGCTTAGTCCCCGCAGATACGCAGTATTTT | CASSLVPADTQYF
TRBJ2-7 | - | many | TRBV5-6 | TGTGCCAGCAGCCTATCCCCGGGTGTTAAAGAGCAGTACTTC | CASSLSPGVKEQYF